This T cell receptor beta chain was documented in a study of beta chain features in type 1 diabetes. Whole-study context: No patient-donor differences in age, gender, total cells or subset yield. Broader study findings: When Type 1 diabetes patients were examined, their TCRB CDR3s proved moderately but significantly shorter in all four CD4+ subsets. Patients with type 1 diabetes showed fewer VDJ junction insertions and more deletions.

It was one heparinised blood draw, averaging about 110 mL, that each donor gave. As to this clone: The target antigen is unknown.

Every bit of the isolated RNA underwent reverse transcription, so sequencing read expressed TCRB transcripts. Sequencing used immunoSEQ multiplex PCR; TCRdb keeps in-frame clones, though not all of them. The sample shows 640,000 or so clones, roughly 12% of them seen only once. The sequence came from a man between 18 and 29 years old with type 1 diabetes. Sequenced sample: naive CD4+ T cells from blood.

In DNA form, the CDR3 reads TGTGCCAGCAACACCGGGACAGGGGGCTGGGGCTACACCTTC. Its translation is CASNTGTGGWGYTF. The V call is TRBV9, the J call TRBJ1-2, with 12 bases that match TRBD1. Germline CDR1 reads SGDLS; CDR2 reads YYNGEE. The CDR3 contains 14 residues. V dropped 6 bases and J dropped 8; count of bases not matched to a gene: 8.